The 9 T cell receptor beta chains listed next were all sequenced from one sample in a study of beta chain features in type 1 diabetes. Sequencing targeted expressed TCRB transcripts, as all isolated RNA had been reverse transcribed. Sequencing was performed with immunoSEQ multiplex PCR; in TCRdb, only in-frame clones are kept and a portion is missing. The sample contains hundreds of thousands of clones, 8% of which appear only once. Material for sequencing was central memory CD4+ T cells from blood. The receptors come from a woman between 18 and 29 years old in good health.

This chain uses TRBV6-5 with TRBJ2-1, with D perhaps assigned TRBD1 or TRBD2 (5 bases each). The CDR3 is made up of 15 amino acids. CDR1 and CDR2 (germline): MNHEY, SVGAGI. The V end was cut by 5 bases, the J end by 5 bases, with 16 bases between. The CDR3 DNA sequence: TGTGCCAGCAGTCGAATGACCGGGACCCACAATGAGCAGTTCTTC. Encoded protein: CASSRMTGTHNEQFF.

The chain uses TRBV4-3 and TRBJ2-7; weak D call: TRBD2 (5 bases). The CDR3 is 14 amino acids. Germline loops: CDR1 LGHNA, CDR2 YSLEER. The V end was cut by 4 bases, the J end by 8 bases, with 18 bases between. CDR3 sequence reads: CASSLDGTSSKQYF. In nucleotides, the CDR3 is TGCGCCAGCAGCCTAGACGGAACTAGTTCCAAGCAGTACTTC.

This clone was detected only a few times. V and J are TRBV29-1 and TRBJ2-3; D remains ambiguous. V was cut by 3 bases and J by 6 bases, with 13 bases left in between. Per germline, CDR1 SQVTM and CDR2 ANQGSEA. CDR3 length: 13 residues. The CDR3 loop is CSVDLGSADTQYF. The CDR3 nucleotides read TGCAGCGTTGACCTCGGCTCTGCTGATACGCAGTATTTT.

This clone was counted a few times. The rearrangement uses TRBV5-5 and TRBJ1-5; no definite D call. The length of the CDR3 is 14 residues. Germline V gene sequence: CDR1 SGHKS, CDR2 YYEKEE (reference sequence). V was pared by 0 bases and J by 3 bases, with 7 bases between. The CDR3 DNA is TGTGCCAGCAGCTTGGTAGGGATCAATCAGCCCCAGCATTTT. This translates into CASSLVGINQPQHF.

This clone was picked up a small number of times. This same CDR3 is encoded by further DNA sequences in the sample. The chain is built from TRBV7-2 and TRBJ2-7; 9 positions agree with TRBD2. CDR3 size: 15 residues. With 2 bases clipped from V and 4 bases from J, the junction kept 6 bases outside the gene matches. CDR1 and CDR2 from the germline V gene are SGHTA and FQGNSA. CDR3 nucleotides: TGTGCCAGCAGCTTATCCGGGACTAGCAGTTACGAGCAGTACTTC. Protein: CASSLSGTSSYEQYF.

This clone was observed a handful of times. V and J are TRBV5-6 and TRBJ2-5; possible D gene TRBD1, 5 bases. The CDR3 has 15 residues. Germline V lookup: CDR1 SGHDT, CDR2 YYEEEE. V was cut by 3 bases and J by 2 bases, with 14 bases left in between. Here the CDR3 DNA reads TGTGCCAGCAGCTCACTTACAGGCGCACAAGAGACCCAGTACTTC. Its translation is CASSSLTGAQETQYF.

This clone was observed a handful of times. The chain is built from TRBV7-2 and TRBJ2-7; 8 nucleotides align to TRBD2. The germline V gene has CDR1 SGHTA and CDR2 FQGNSA. V was clipped by 10 bases and J by 5 bases; unmatched bases: 10. CDR3 size: 13 residues. DNA of the CDR3: TGTGCCACCACAGCGGGAGCGAGCCACGAGCAGTACTTC. Its protein product is CATTAGASHEQYF.

CDR3 sequence: CASSPGRGTKGYTF. In DNA, the CDR3 is TGTGCCAGCAGCCCAGGCCGGGGGACTAAGGGCTACACCTTC. The chain joins TRBV7-6 to TRBJ1-2; TRBD1 might be the D (5 bases). V lost 5 bases and J 8 bases, leaving 18 bases between the germline ends. CDR3 length equals 14 residues. CDR1 is SGHVS and CDR2 is FNYEAQ in the germline V gene.

This clone occurred many times. The CDR3 region has the DNA TGTGCCTGGCACAATGAGCAGTTCTTC. This codes for CAWHNEQFF. The chain couples TRBV30 to TRBJ2-1; unclear D gene. CDR1 is GTSNPN, CDR2 SVGIG, per germline (reference sequence). CDR3 length: 9 amino acids. The V end lost 5 bases, the J end lost 5 bases, and 1 base lay between the germline ends.